Following are 18 T cell receptor beta chains from one sample sequenced in a study of tumor-infiltrating lymphocytes in localized non-small cell lung cancer. TCRdb keeps only in-frame clones here, not all; method: immunoSEQ multiplex PCR. The sample includes 15,000 to 20,000 clones, 65% to 85% seen only once; the top ten take around 10%. The specimen was uninvolved lung tissue not adjacent to the tumor. Receptors originate from a human donor with non-small cell lung cancer.

This clone has more than one count but fewer than ten. V gene TRBV29-1 combines with J gene TRBJ1-1; possibly TRBD1 for D (5 bases). The CDR3 extends over 13 amino acids. The V and J ends lost 4 bases and 11 bases respectively, with 20 bases between them. Germline lookup yields CDR1 SQVTM and CDR2 ANQGSEA. This CDR3 reads CSVGRAAGGGAFF. The CDR3 DNA sequence: TGCAGCGTTGGCCGGGCCGCCGGGGGAGGTGCTTTCTTT. Full variable domain (rest looked up from reference TRBV29-1 and TRBJ1-1): SAVISQKPSRDICQRGTSLTIQCQVDSQVTMMFWYRQQPGQSLTLIATANQGSEATYESGFVIDKFPISRPNLTFSTLTVSNMSPEDSSIYLCSVGRAAGGGAFFGQGTRLTVV.

This clone has only one observation. The rearrangement links TRBV7-2 to TRBJ2-1; D is possibly TRBD1 or TRBD2 (5 bases each). CDR1 is SGHTA and CDR2 is FQGNSA in the germline V gene. This CDR3 has 15 amino acids. V was trimmed by 6 bases and J by 10 bases, leaving 22 bases between them. This CDR3 reads CASRSSRGVVKEQFF. The CDR3 bases are TGTGCCAGCAGGTCTTCTAGGGGAGTGGTCAAGGAGCAGTTCTTC.

The chain uses TRBV5-1 and TRBJ1-1; D may be TRBD1 (6 bases). Looked up from germline, CDR1 is SGHRS and CDR2 is YFSETQ. Trimming stripped 2 bases from V and 1 base from J, with 12 bases between. CDR3 length equals 15 residues. The CDR3 is CASSFEGGRNTEAFF. CDR3 coding DNA: TGCGCCAGCAGCTTTGAAGGGGGGCGGAACACTGAAGCTTTCTTT. Full variable domain (remainder filled in from reference TRBV5-1 and TRBJ1-1): KAGVTQTPRYLIKTRGQQVTLSCSPISGHRSVSWYQQTPGQGLQFLFEYFSETQRNKGNFPGRFSGRQFSNSRSEMNVSTLELGDSALYLCASSFEGGRNTEAFFGQGTRLTVV.

This clone has only a few counts. The J gene is TRBJ2-1, the V gene TRBV7-9, with D perhaps TRBD1 or TRBD2 (5 bases each). Between the trimmed V and J ends, which lost 11 bases and 0 bases, there was a span of 14 bases. The CDR3 is made up of 14 amino acids. CDR1 SEHNR and CDR2 FQNEAQ come from the germline V gene (reference sequence). The CDR3 here is CAWKEGSSYNEQFF. CDR3 coding DNA: TGTGCCTGGAAAGAGGGGAGCTCCTACAATGAGCAGTTCTTC. The full variable domain, completed using reference TRBV7-9 and TRBJ2-1, is DTGVSQNPRHKITKRGQNVTFRCDPISEHNRLYWYRQTLGQGPEFLTYFQNEAQLEKSRLLSDRFSAERPKGSFSTLEIQRTEQGDSAMYLCAWKEGSSYNEQFFGPGTRLTVL.

The chain has TRBV2 and TRBJ1-1; the match to TRBD1 covers 8 bases. The V gene end was trimmed by 7 bases and the J gene end by 5 bases; junction bases not matched to a gene: 3. Germline CDR1 SNHLY, CDR2 FYNNEI. This CDR3 has 12 residues. The CDR3: CASKRTGTEAFF. In DNA, the CDR3 is TGTGCCAGCAAGAGGACAGGGACTGAAGCTTTCTTT.

CDR3 region: CASSLAAGTNEKLFF. CDR3 bases: TGTGCCAGCAGCTTAGCCGCGGGAACTAATGAAAAACTGTTTTTT. V is TRBV7-9 and J is TRBJ1-4, with D hard to call. Trimming left V 0 bases short and J 1 base short, with 6 bases between. Germline V CDR1 and CDR2: SEHNR, FQNEAQ (reference sequence). The CDR3 runs to 15 residues.

The rearrangement uses TRBV11-2 and TRBJ2-1; 8 nucleotides align to TRBD2. Germline V gives CDR1 SGHAT, CDR2 FQNNGV. The trim removed 5 bases at V and 6 bases at J, leaving 9 bases unmatched. This CDR3 has 15 residues. The CDR3 sequence: CASSRTRTSSNEQFF. The CDR3 region has the DNA TGTGCCAGCAGCCGAACCCGGACTAGCAGCAATGAGCAGTTCTTC.

The chain employs TRBV7-8 and TRBJ1-1, with no clear D. CDR1 and CDR2 (germline): SGHVS, FQNEAQ. This CDR3 region has 13 residues. Deletions cut 1 base from V and 6 bases from J, with 9 bases between. CDR3 DNA: TGTGCCAGCAGCTTAGGAGGGTTTGCTGAAGCTTTCTTT. This codes for CASSLGGFAEAFF.

The chain couples TRBV14 to TRBJ1-1, with D unresolved. Germline V gives CDR1 SGHDN, CDR2 FVKESK. The CDR3 extends over 13 amino acids. V was clipped by 6 bases and J by 5 bases, with 13 bases between them. The CDR3, as DNA: TGTGCCAGCAGTCCGTCCTTGGGGACTGAAGCTTTCTTT. Its translation is CASSPSLGTEAFF. Combining the CDR3 with reference TRBV14 and TRBJ1-1 gives the whole variable domain EAGVTQFPSHSVIEKGQTVTLRCDPISGHDNLYWYRRVMGKEIKFLLHFVKESKQDESGMPNNRFLAERTGGTYSTLKVQPAELEDSGVYFCASSPSLGTEAFFGQGTRLTVV.

This clone was found once. The chain employs TRBV5-1 and TRBJ2-7; D is uncertain. CDR1 SGHRS and CDR2 YFSETQ come from the germline V gene. V lost 4 bases to trimming and J lost 2 bases, with 7 bases between them. CDR3 length equals 12 residues. CDR3 in DNA: TGCGCCAGCAGCCGACTGCCCTACGAGCAGTACTTC. It specifies CASSRLPYEQYF.

V gene TRBV10-3 combines with J gene TRBJ1-1; unclear D gene. Germline V gene lookup returns CDR1 ENHRY and CDR2 SYGVKD. The CDR3 length is 14 residues. The V end was cut by 0 bases, the J end by 0 bases, with 5 bases between. The CDR3 DNA sequence: TGTGCCATCAGTGAGTCAAATCTGAACACTGAAGCTTTCTTT. The encoded protein is CAISESNLNTEAFF.

This chain joins TRBV19 and TRBJ2-4; the match to TRBD2 covers 14 bases. Germline CDR1 and CDR2: LNHDA and SQIVND (reference sequence). The CDR3 runs to 19 residues. The ends lost 5 bases at V and 6 bases at J; junction bases unmatched: 15. The CDR3 DNA reads TGTGCCAGTAGTCCCGACCCAGGACTAGCGGGAGGCCCACGAAACATTCAGTACTTC. This gives the protein CASSPDPGLAGGPRNIQYF.

This clone was detected once. The chain recombines TRBV5-1 with TRBJ2-1, with D unresolved. Germline loops: CDR1 SGHRS, CDR2 YFSETQ. Trimming stripped 7 bases from V and 0 bases from J, with 14 bases between. There are 15 residues in the CDR3. The CDR3 sequence is CASALEPNSYNEQFF. The CDR3 region has the DNA TGCGCCAGCGCGTTGGAACCCAACTCCTACAATGAGCAGTTCTTC.

The V and J genes are TRBV6-4 and TRBJ2-7; D unresolved. Trimming left V 2 bases short and J 6 bases short, with 14 bases between. The CDR3 length is 14 residues. CDR1 MRHNA and CDR2 SNTAGT come from the germline V gene. CDR3 nucleotide sequence: TGTGCCAGCAGTGACGGGCTAGTCCCCCGCGAGCAGTACTTC. This gives the protein CASSDGLVPREQYF.

The rearrangement uses TRBV5-1 and TRBJ1-1, with 7 bases aligning to TRBD1. Unmatched junction bases numbered 7, after V lost 4 bases and J lost 4 bases. The germline V gene encodes CDR1 SGHRS and CDR2 YFSETQ. The CDR3 sequence is 14 residues long. CDR3 sequence: CASSQQGSGTEAFF. CDR3 in DNA: TGCGCCAGCAGCCAACAGGGGAGTGGCACTGAAGCTTTCTTT.

A single count supports this clone. The gene calls are TRBV11-3 and TRBJ2-7; no firm D call. The V end lost 1 base, the J end lost 5 bases, and 6 bases lay between the germline ends. The CDR3 spans 12 residues. The germline V gene encodes CDR1 SGHNT and CDR2 YENEEA. The CDR3 nucleotides are TGTGCCAGCAGCTTAGGACCACACGAGCAGTACTTC. Translating it yields CASSLGPHEQYF.

The chain recombines TRBV6-1 with TRBJ1-2, with no clear D. The V gene lost 0 bases and the J gene lost 8 bases, with 4 bases spanning the gap. This CDR3 comprises 11 residues. CDR1 is MNHNS, CDR2 SASEGT, per germline. CDR3 amino acids: CASSEAGGYTF. CDR3 nucleotide sequence: TGTGCCAGCAGTGAAGCAGGGGGCTACACCTTC.

A word on this clone: An end of the junction differs from the germline gene, which may be a read error. J is TRBJ2-2 and V is TRBV7-2; 9 bases line up with TRBD2. The germline V gene encodes CDR1 SGHTA and CDR2 FQGNSA. This CDR3 has 20 amino acids. As DNA, the CDR3 is TGTGCCAGCAGTTTAGCTTACCTAGCGGGACCTGGGGAGAACACCGGGGAGCTGTTTTTT. Translating it yields CASSLAYLAGPGENTGELFF.